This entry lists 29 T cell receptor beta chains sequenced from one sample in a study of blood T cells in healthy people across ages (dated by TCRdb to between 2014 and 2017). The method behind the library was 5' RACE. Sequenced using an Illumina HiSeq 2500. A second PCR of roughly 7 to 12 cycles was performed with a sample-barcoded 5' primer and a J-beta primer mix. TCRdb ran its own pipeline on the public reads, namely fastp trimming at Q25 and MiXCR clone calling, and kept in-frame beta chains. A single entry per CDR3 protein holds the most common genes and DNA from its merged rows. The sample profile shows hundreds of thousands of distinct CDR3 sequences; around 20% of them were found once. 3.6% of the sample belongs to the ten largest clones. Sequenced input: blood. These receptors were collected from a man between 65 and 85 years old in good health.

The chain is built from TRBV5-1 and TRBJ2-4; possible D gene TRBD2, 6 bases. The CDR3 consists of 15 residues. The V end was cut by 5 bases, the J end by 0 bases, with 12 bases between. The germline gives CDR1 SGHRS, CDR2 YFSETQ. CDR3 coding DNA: TGCGCCAGCAGACCGGGACTCCTAGCCAAAAACATTCAGTACTTC. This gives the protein CASRPGLLAKNIQYF. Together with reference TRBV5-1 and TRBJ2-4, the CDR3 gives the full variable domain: KAGVTQTPRYLIKTRGQQVTLSCSPISGHRSVSWYQQTPGQGLQFLFEYFSETQRNKGNFPGRFSGRQFSNSRSEMNVSTLELGDSALYLCASRPGLLAKNIQYFGAGTRLSVL.

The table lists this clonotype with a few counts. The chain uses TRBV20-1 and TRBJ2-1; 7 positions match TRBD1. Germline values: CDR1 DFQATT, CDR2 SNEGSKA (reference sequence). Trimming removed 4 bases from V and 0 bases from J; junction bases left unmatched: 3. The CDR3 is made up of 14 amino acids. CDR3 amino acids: CSAKHRGSYNEQFF. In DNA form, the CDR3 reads TGCAGTGCTAAGCACAGGGGCTCCTACAATGAGCAGTTCTTC.

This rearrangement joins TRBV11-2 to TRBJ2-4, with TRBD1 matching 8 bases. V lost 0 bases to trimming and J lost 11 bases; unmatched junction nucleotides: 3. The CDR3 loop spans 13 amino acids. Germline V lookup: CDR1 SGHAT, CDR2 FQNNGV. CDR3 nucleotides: TGTGCCAGCAGCTTAGATGCAGGGGGCGTTCAGTACTTC. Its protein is CASSLDAGGVQYF.

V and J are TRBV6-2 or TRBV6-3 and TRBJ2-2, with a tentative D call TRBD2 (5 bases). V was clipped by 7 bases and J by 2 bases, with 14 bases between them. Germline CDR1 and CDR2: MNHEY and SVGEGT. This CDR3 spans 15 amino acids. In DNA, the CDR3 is TGTGCCAGCAATCGAGGGCGGGCCAACACCGGGGAGCTGTTTTTT. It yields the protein CASNRGRANTGELFF.

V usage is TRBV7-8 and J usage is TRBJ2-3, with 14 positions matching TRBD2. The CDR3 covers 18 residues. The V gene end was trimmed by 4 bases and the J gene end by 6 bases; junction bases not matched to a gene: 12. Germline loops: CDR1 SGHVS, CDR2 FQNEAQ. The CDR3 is CASSSPRTSGRTRDTQYF. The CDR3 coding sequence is TGTGCCAGCAGCTCCCCCCGGACTAGCGGGAGGACTCGGGATACGCAGTATTTT.

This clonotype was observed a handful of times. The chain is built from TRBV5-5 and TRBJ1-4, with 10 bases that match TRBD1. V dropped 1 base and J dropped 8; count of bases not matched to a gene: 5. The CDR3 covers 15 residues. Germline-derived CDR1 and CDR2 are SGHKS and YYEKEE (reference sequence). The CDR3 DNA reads TGTGCCAGCAGCTTGCCTGGGACAGGGGTCGAAAAACTGTTTTTT. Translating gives CASSLPGTGVEKLFF.

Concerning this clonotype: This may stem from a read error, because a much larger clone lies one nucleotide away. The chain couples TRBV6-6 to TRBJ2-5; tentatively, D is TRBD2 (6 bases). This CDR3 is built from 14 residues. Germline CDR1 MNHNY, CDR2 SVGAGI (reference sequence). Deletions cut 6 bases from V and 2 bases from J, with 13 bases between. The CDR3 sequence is CASRPPSVQETQYF. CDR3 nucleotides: TGTGCCAGCAGGCCGCCTAGCGTACAAGAGACCCAGTACTTC.

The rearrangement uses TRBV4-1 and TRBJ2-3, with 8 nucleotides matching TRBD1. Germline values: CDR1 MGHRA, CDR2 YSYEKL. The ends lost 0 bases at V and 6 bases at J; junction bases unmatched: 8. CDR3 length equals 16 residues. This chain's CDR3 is CASSQEGTGLPDTQYF. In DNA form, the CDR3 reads TGCGCCAGCAGCCAAGAGGGGACAGGCCTTCCGGATACGCAGTATTTT.

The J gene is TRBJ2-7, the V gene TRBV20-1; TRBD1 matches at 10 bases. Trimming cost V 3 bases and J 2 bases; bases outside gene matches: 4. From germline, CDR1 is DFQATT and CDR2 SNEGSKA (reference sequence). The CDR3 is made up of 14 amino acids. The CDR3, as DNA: TGCAGTGCTAGGGCAGGGACAGGGGCCTACGAGCAGTACTTC. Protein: CSARAGTGAYEQYF.

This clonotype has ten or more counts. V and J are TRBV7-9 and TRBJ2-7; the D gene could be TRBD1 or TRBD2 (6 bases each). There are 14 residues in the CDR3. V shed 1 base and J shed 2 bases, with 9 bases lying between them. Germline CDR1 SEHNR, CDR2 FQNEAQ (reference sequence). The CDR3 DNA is TGTGCCAGCAGCTTAGAGGGGGGTCCCTACGAGCAGTACTTC. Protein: CASSLEGGPYEQYF.

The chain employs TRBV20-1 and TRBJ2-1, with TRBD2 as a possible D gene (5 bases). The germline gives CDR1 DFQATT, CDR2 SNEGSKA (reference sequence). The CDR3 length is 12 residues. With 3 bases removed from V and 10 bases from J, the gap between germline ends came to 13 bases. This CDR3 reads CSASGGRGEQFF. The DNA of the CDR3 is TGCAGTGCTAGTGGTGGGAGAGGCGAGCAGTTCTTC.

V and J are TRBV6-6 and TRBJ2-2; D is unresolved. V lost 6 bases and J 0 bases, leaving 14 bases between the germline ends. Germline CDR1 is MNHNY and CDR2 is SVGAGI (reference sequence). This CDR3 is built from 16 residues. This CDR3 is CASSLDRYSNTGELFF. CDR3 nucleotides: TGTGCCAGCAGCCTGGACCGATATTCGAACACCGGGGAGCTGTTTTTT.

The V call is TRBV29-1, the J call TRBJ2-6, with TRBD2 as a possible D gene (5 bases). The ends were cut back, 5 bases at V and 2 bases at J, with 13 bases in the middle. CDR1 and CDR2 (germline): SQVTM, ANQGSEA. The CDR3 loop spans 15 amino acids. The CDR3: CSVKPSSPGANVLTF. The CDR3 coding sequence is TGCAGCGTTAAACCGTCTAGCCCTGGGGCCAACGTCCTGACTTTC.

The CDR3 protein is CASSRASGDLYEQYF. CDR3 coding DNA: TGTGCCAGTTCTCGGGCTAGCGGAGATTTGTACGAGCAGTACTTC. The V gene is TRBV19, the J gene TRBJ2-7; 7 bases are a match to TRBD2. CDR1 and CDR2 from the germline V gene are LNHDA and SQIVND (reference sequence). J was trimmed by 4 bases and V by 8 bases; bases with no gene match: 14. This CDR3 region has 15 residues.

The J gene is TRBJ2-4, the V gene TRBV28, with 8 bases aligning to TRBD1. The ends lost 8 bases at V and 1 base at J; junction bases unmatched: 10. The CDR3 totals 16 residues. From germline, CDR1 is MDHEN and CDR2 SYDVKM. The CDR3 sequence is CASPTPRTGAKNIQYF. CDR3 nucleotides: TGTGCCAGCCCGACCCCCCGGACAGGGGCCAAAAACATTCAGTACTTC.

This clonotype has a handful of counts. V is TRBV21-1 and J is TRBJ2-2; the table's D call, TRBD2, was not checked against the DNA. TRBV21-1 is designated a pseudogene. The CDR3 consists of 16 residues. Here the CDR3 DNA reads TGTGCCAGCAATGACGAGGGACAAGCTGGCACCGGGGAGCTGTTTTTT. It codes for CASNDEGQAGTGELFF.

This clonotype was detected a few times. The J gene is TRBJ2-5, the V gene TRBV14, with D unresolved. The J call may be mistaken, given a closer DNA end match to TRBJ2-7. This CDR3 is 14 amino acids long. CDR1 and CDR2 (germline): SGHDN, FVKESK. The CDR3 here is CASSQGDPRHEQYF. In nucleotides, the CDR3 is TGTGCCAGCAGCCAAGGCGACCCCAGACACGAGCAGTACTTC.

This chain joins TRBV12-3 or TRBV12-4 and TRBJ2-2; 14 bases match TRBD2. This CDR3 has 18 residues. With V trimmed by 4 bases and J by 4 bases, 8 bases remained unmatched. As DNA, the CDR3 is TGTGCCAGCAGTTATGTGGGACTAGCGGGAGAGGGCACCGGGGAGCTGTTTTTT. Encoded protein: CASSYVGLAGEGTGELFF.

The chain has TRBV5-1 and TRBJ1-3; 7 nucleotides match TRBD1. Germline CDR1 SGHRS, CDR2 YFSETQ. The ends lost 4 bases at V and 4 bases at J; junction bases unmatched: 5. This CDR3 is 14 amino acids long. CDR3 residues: CASSTGTEGNTIYF. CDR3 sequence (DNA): TGCGCCAGCAGCACCGGGACAGAAGGAAACACCATATATTTT.

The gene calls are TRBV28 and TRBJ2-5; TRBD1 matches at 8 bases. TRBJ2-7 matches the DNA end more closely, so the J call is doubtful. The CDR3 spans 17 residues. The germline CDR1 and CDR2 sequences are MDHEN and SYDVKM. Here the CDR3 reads CASSPQLGTGGPYEQYF. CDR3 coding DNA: TGTGCCAGCAGTCCCCAATTGGGGACAGGTGGTCCATACGAGCAGTACTTC.

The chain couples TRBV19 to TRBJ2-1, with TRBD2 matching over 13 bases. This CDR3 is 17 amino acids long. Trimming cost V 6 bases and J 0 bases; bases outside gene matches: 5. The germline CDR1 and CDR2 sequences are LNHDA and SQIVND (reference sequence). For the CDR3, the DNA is TGTGCCAGTAGCTATGGGACTAGCGGGACCTCCTACAATGAGCAGTTCTTC. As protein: CASSYGTSGTSYNEQFF.

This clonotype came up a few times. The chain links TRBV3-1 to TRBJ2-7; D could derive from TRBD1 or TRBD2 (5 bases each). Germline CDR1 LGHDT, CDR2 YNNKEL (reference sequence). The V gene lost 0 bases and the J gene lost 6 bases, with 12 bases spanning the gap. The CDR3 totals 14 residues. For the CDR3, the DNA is TGTGCCAGCAGCCAAGATCGACGGGGCAGCGAGCAGTACTTC. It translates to CASSQDRRGSEQYF.

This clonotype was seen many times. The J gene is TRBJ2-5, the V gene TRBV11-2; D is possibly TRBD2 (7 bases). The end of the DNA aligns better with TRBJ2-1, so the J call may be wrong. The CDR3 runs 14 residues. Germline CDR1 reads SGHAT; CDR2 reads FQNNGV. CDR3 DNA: TGTGCCAGCAGCTCCCGTCGGGGGGCGGGTGAGCAGTTCTTC. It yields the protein CASSSRRGAGEQFF.

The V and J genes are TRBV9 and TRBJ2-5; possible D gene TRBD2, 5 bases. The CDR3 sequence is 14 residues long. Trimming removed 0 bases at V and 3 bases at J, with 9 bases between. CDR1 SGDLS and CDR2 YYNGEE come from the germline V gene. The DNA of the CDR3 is TGTGCCAGCAGCGTAGAGGGAGCTAAAGAGACCCAGTACTTC. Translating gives CASSVEGAKETQYF.

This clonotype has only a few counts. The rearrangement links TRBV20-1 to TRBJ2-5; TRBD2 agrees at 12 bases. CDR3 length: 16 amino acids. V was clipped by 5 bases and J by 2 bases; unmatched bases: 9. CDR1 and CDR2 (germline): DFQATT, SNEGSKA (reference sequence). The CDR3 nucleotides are TGCAGTGCTTCCGGGACTAGCGGGCTAGATCAAGAGACCCAGTACTTC. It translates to CSASGTSGLDQETQYF.

The CDR3 sequence: CATSDLMDGEQFF. Written as DNA, the CDR3 is TGTGCCACCAGTGATTTGATGGACGGTGAGCAGTTCTTC. This chain connects TRBV24-1 to TRBJ2-1; no reliable D call. From germline, CDR1 is KGHDR and CDR2 SFDVKD. This CDR3 has 13 amino acids. V shed 0 bases and J shed 9 bases, with 8 bases lying between them.

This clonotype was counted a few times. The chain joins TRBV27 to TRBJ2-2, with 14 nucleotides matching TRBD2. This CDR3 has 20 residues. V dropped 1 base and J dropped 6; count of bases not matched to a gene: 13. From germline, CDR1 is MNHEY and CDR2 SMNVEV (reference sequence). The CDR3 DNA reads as TGTGCCAGCAGTTTATACGCCCCGACTAGCGGGAGGGGCCGCGCCGGGGAGCTGTTTTTT. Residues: CASSLYAPTSGRGRAGELFF.

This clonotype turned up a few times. CDR3 nucleotide sequence: TGTGCCAGCAGTGAACGTGAGAACAATGAAAAACTGTTTTTT. Amino acids: CASSERENNEKLFF. The genes are TRBV2 and TRBJ1-4, with no clear D. CDR1 and CDR2 from the germline V gene are SNHLY and FYNNEI. The CDR3 loop spans 14 amino acids. The V gene lost 2 bases and the J gene lost 5 bases, with 9 bases spanning the gap. The variable domain in full, with the rest retrieved from reference TRBV2 and TRBJ1-4, is EPEVTQTPSHQVTQMGQEVILRCVPISNHLYFYWYRQILGQKVEFLVSFYNNEISEKSEIFDDQFSVERPDGSNFTLKIRSTKLEDSAMYFCASSERENNEKLFFGSGTQLSVL.

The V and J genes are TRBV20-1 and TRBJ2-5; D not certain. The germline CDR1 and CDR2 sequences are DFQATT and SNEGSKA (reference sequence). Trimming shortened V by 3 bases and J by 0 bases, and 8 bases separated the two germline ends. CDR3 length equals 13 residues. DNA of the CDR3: TGCAGTGCTAGTTGTGCTAACCAAGAGACCCAGTACTTC. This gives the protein CSASCANQETQYF.